This T cell receptor beta chain was retrieved from a study of Graves' ophthalmopathy and Graves' hyperthyroidism. The germline V and J ends were trimmed by 3 bases and 11 bases, with 23 bases remaining between them. The CDR3 has 16 amino acids. CDR1 and CDR2 (germline): SEHNR, FQNEAQ (reference sequence). Investigators amplified TCR beta CDR3 regions from RNA transcripts. Investigators did first-round RT-PCR with HTBI primers, then second-round multiplex PCR. MiXCR, applied by TCRdb to the multiplex PCR reads, yields one record per CDR3 protein. This table has almost 750,000 distinct CDR3 sequences, 40% appearing once.

V is TRBV7-9 and J is TRBJ1-5; no definite D call. This TCR was sampled from an adult man with Graves' ophthalmopathy. The sequenced material came from peripheral blood. CDR3 sequence: CASSLEALSPPETQHF. The CDR3 DNA reads as TGTGCCAGCAGCTTGGAAGCGCTCAGCCCGCCAGAGACCCAGCATTTT.